The following is a T cell receptor beta chain sequence with its context. The antigen is not known. The data were produced by immunoSEQ multiplex PCR, yet TCRdb's version contains in-frame clones alone and is incomplete. Of more than 45,000 clones detected, more than 85% appear once; the ten largest clones hold 2.2%. This entry belongs to a study of cytomegalovirus exposure and HLA in healthy donors. Study details: According to later analysis, the same platform produced the 100 to 150 validation and under 700 first-cohort repertoires.

Study findings and constraints: Most TCR sequences showed up rarely, but some public TCRs showed up in many donors. The authors enumerated over 150 TCR beta chains as linked to cytomegalovirus. Using the classifier, cytomegalovirus status was reportedly diagnosed with high specificity and sensitivity.

Germline V gives CDR1 GTSNPN, CDR2 SVGIG (reference sequence). This CDR3 comprises 14 residues. V shed 0 bases and J shed 3 bases, with 9 bases lying between them. This receptor was taken from a woman aged 25 to 39 in good health and CMV-seronegative. The chain has TRBV30 and TRBJ1-5; no firm D call. The sequenced material came from PBMCs. The CDR3 nucleotides read TGTGCCTGGAGTGTAGCGGCAGTCAATCAGCCCCAGCATTTT. Translation: CAWSVAAVNQPQHF.